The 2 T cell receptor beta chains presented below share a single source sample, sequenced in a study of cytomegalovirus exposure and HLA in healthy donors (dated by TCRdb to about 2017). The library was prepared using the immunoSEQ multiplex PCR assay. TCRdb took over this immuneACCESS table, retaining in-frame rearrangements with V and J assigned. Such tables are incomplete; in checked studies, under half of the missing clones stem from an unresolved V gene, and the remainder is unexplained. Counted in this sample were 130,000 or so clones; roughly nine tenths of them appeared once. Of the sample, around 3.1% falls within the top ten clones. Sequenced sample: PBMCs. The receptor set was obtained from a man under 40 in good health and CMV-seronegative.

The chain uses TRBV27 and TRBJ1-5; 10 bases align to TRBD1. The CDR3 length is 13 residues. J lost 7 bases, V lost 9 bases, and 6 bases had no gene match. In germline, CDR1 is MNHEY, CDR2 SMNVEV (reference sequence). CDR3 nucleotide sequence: TGTGCCAGTGGGGACAGGGGTTACCAGCCCCAGCATTTT. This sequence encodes CASGDRGYQPQHF.

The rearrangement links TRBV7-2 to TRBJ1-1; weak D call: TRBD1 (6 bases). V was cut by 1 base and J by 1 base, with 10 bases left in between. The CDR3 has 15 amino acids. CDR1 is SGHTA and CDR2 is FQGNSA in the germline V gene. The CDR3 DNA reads TGTGCCAGCAGCTTAGTAGTACAGGGGAACACTGAAGCTTTCTTT. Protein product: CASSLVVQGNTEAFF.